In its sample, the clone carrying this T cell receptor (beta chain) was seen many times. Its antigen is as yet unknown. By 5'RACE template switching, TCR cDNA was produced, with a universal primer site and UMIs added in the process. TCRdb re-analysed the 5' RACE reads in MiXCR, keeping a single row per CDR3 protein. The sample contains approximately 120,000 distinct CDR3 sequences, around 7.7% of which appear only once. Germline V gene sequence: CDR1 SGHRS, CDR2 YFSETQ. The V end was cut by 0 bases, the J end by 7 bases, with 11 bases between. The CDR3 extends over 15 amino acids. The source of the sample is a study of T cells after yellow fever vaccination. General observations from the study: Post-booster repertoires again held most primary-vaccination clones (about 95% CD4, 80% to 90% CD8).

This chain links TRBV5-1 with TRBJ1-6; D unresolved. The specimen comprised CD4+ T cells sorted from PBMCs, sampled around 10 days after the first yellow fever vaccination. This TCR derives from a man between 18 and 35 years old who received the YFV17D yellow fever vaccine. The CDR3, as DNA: TGCGCCAGCAGCTTGGCCTTTAGCACCAATTCACCCCTCCACTTT. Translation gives CASSLAFSTNSPLHF.